A selection of T cell receptor beta chains follows, all from one sample in a study of blood T cell repertoires in COVID-19. Profiling relied on immunoSEQ multiplex PCR, and the TCRdb table lists in-frame clones only, not all of them. The profile shows about 49,000 clones, under 90% of them singletons. Sequenced sample: peripheral blood. The receptors were gathered from an elderly woman with COVID-19, enrolled during active disease. Both conserved end residues are part of each CDR3. A D gene is named only where the DNA matches it firmly. The size entry is marked missing in some rows and otherwise reads once, few, many or a size class.

TRBV19	.	.	TRBJ1-5	TGTGCCAGTAAAGGAGGAACAGACGGGAATCAGCCCCAGCATTTT	CASKGGTDGNQPQHF
TRBV5-1	.	.	TRBJ1-4	TGCGCCAGCAGCGTGACAGGTTGGGCAACTAATGAAAAACTGTTTTTT	CASSVTGWATNEKLFF
TRBV2	.	TRBD2	TRBJ2-1	TGTGCCAGCAGATCCGGGAGGGCCATTTGGAATGAGCAGTTCTTC	CASRSGRAIWNEQFF
TRBV7-8	.	TRBD2	TRBJ2-7	TGTGCCAGCAGCGAACGACTAGCCGGCGAGCAGTACTTC	CASSERLAGEQYF
TRBV5-6	.	TRBD2	TRBJ2-5	TGTGCCAGCAGCTTGAAGGGGCTAGCGGGAAGAGAAGGGACCCAGTACTTC	CASSLKGLAGREGTQYF
TRBV10-1	.	TRBD2	TRBJ2-1	TGCGCCAGCAGTGAGTCGACTAGCGCCTCCTACAATGAGCAGTTCTTC	CASSESTSASYNEQFF
TRBV11-2	.	TRBD1	TRBJ1-1	TGTGCCAGCAGCTTAGGGACAGGGGTTTCTTTCTTT	CASSLGTGVSFF
TRBV30	.	TRBD1	TRBJ2-6	TGTGCCTGGACCGGGACAGGCATCTCTGGGGCCAACGTCCTGACTTTC	CAWTGTGISGANVLTF
TRBV5-1	.	TRBD1	TRBJ2-1	TGCGCCAGCAGCTTGCAGGGACAGAATTACAATGAGCAGTTCTTC	CASSLQGQNYNEQFF
TRBV10-2	.	.	TRBJ1-1	TGCGCCAGCACCCCGGTTGTCGGGGGGGGGAACACTGAAGCTTTCTTT	CASTPVVGGGNTEAFF
TRBV6-1	.	.	TRBJ2-6	TGTGCCAGCAGTGAAGACTATTCTGGGGCCAACGTCCTGACTTTC	CASSEDYSGANVLTF
TRBV28	.	TRBD1	TRBJ2-1	TGTGCCAGCAAACCGACAGGGACGGGATACAATGAGCAGTTCTTC	CASKPTGTGYNEQFF
TRBV19	.	TRBD1	TRBJ1-5	TGTGCCAGTGGAGACAGGGATCAGCCCCAGCATTTT	CASGDRDQPQHF
TRBV19	.	TRBD1	TRBJ1-6	TGTGCCAGTAGTCCCCGGGACAGGGTTGGGGTTGTTTCACCCCTCCACTTT	CASSPRDRVGVVSPLHF
TRBV5-6	.	.	TRBJ2-7	TGTGCCAGCAGCTTGGACAACAGGCCCTACGAGCAGTACTTC	CASSLDNRPYEQYF
TRBV9	few	.	TRBJ2-5	TGTGCCAGCAGCGCCGGGACTTTACCTTTTCAAGAGACCCAGTACTTC	CASSAGTLPFQETQYF
TRBV19	.	TRBD1	TRBJ1-1	TGTGCCAGTAGTACGAGACAGGGTGGGATGAACACTGAAGCTTTCTTT	CASSTRQGGMNTEAFF
TRBV9	.	.	TRBJ1-1	TGTGCCAGCAGCGTAGGGGGGGAGGACACTGAAGCTTTCTTT	CASSVGGEDTEAFF
TRBV5-1	few	.	TRBJ2-1	TGCGCCAGCAGCTTGTTCGGACAGAGTATTTACAATGAGCAGTTCTTC	CASSLFGQSIYNEQFF
TRBV28	.	.	TRBJ2-1	TGTGCCAGCAGTTTAGGAGCGGACAATGAGCAGTTCTTC	CASSLGADNEQFF
TRBV15	.	.	TRBJ1-4	TGTGCCACCAGCAGAGCAGGGGTTTCGGATGAAAAACTGTTTTTT	CATSRAGVSDEKLFF
TRBV5-1	.	TRBD2	TRBJ2-2	TGCGCCAGCAGCTTGGAGGGGACTAGTAGGACCGGGGAGCTGTTTTTT	CASSLEGTSRTGELFF
TRBV2	.	TRBD1	TRBJ2-3	TGTGCCAGCAGTCTGGGACAGAGGACAGATACGCAGTATTTT	CASSLGQRTDTQYF
TRBV28	.	TRBD2	TRBJ2-1	TGTGCCAGCAGCTTACCTAGTAGCGGGAGACAGCGGCAGTTCTTC	CASSLPSSGRQRQFF
TRBV5-1	.	.	TRBJ1-1	TGCGCCAGCAGCTTCGGGGGACGGGACACTGAAGCTTTCTTT	CASSFGGRDTEAFF
TRBV7-6	.	.	TRBJ2-1	TGTGCCAGCAGCTTAGCATCGGCGGGTGTGATGAATGAGCAGTTCTTC	CASSLASAGVMNEQFF
TRBV18	.	.	TRBJ2-7	TGTGCCAGCTCACCGAACCTTGCGCACAGCTCCTACGAGCAGTACTTC	CASSPNLAHSSYEQYF
TRBV6-1	.	TRBD1	TRBJ2-1	TGTGCCAGCAGTGAACTCTGGACAGGTGGGAATGAGCAGTTCTTC	CASSELWTGGNEQFF
TRBV9	.	.	TRBJ2-7	TGTGCCAGCAGCCCCTTCGGGTCTATTTACGAGCAGTACTTC	CASSPFGSIYEQYF
TRBV15	.	TRBD2	TRBJ2-1	TGTGCCACCAGCACTCTCGGGGAGGGAGAAAGGAATGAGCAGTTCTTC	CATSTLGEGERNEQFF
TRBV6-6	.	TRBD1	TRBJ1-2	TGTGCCAGCAGTCTAGGGACAGACTATGGCTACACCTTC	CASSLGTDYGYTF
TRBV5-4	.	TRBD2	TRBJ2-1	TGTGCCAGTTCCTCGAGCGGGAACTACAATGAGCAGTTCTTC	CASSSSGNYNEQFF
TRBV7-3	.	.	TRBJ2-1	TGTGCCAGCAGCTTAACGCAGGGCAATGAGCAGTTCTTC	CASSLTQGNEQFF
TRBV24-1	.	.	TRBJ2-3	TGTGCCACCAGTGACCACATCACAGATACGCAGTATTTT	CATSDHITDTQYF
TRBV27	.	TRBD2	TRBJ2-1	TGTGCCAGCAGTTTCCTAGCGGGATCATACAATGAGCAGTTCTTC	CASSFLAGSYNEQFF
TRBV3-1/TRBV3-2	.	TRBD2	TRBJ2-2	TGTGCCAGCAGCCACCTCCTAGCGGGAGGGTCTATCGGGGAGCTGTTTTTT	CASSHLLAGGSIGELFF
TRBV18	.	.	TRBJ1-2	TGTGCCAGCTCACCAGGCTTACCCCGGGAGGCATATGGCTACACCTTC	CASSPGLPREAYGYTF
TRBV15	few	.	TRBJ2-5	TGTGCCACCAGCAGGGGGGACAACAAAGAGACCCAGTACTTC	CATSRGDNKETQYF
TRBV10-1	.	TRBD1	TRBJ2-1	TGCGCCAGCAGCCCCTGGGACAGAACGGCCTACAATGAGCAGTTCTTC	CASSPWDRTAYNEQFF
TRBV6-5	.	TRBD1	TRBJ1-6	TGTGCCAGCAGTTACGGGACAGGGGAATCACCCCTCCACTTT	CASSYGTGESPLHF
TRBV18	.	TRBD1	TRBJ1-3	TGTGCCAGCTCACCGGGGACAGTAGGAAACACCATATATTTT	CASSPGTVGNTIYF
TRBV19	once	TRBD2	TRBJ2-3	TGTGCCACCTCTAGCCTAGCGGGAGGAGATACGCAGTATTTT	CATSSLAGGDTQYF
TRBV30	.	.	TRBJ2-7	TGTGCCTGGAGAGGCAGGCGAGAGCAGTACTTC	CAWRGRREQYF
TRBV5-5	.	TRBD2	TRBJ2-5	TGTGCCAGCAGCTTTCCGGGACTAGCGGGAGGATCTCAAGAGACCCAGTACTTC	CASSFPGLAGGSQETQYF
TRBV10-3	.	.	TRBJ2-7	TGTGCCATCAGTGAGCCTTCGACGGGAAGCTACGAGCAGTACTTC	CAISEPSTGSYEQYF
TRBV6-5	.	.	TRBJ2-7	TGTGCCAGCAGTTCGCCGGGTGGGCTAGCGAGGGAGCAGTACTTC	CASSSPGGLAREQYF
TRBV7-9	few	.	TRBJ2-1	TGTGCCAGCCGTAGCCTTGAAACTGAGCAGTTCTTC	CASRSLETEQFF
TRBV15	.	.	TRBJ1-1	TGTGCCACCAGCAGAGAACGGGGGGTGAGGACTGAAGCTTTCTTT	CATSRERGVRTEAFF
TRBV2	.	.	TRBJ2-7	TGTGCCAGCAGCATCGGACTCCCTGGGTACAGCGAGCAGTACTTC	CASSIGLPGYSEQYF
TRBV5-1	few	TRBD1	TRBJ1-3	TGCGCCAGCAGCTTGGGACAGGGCGCAAACACCATATATTTT	CASSLGQGANTIYF
TRBV11-3	.	.	TRBJ2-1	TGTGCCAGCAGCTTAGTGGCGGGGACCTACAATGAGCAGTTCTTC	CASSLVAGTYNEQFF
TRBV9	.	.	TRBJ1-1	TGTGCCAGCAGCGTAGGGAGCAGGGGCGAAGCTTTCTTT	CASSVGSRGEAFF
TRBV27	.	TRBD2	TRBJ2-7	TGTGCCAGCAGACTAGCGGGAGGGGCGATCTCGCAGTACTTC	CASRLAGGAISQYF